The clone carrying this TCR beta chain was seen a single time. What it binds is unknown. V lost 4 bases and J lost 7, with 11 bases in between. The CDR3 is 13 residues long. Germline-derived CDR1 and CDR2 are MDHEN and SYDVKM. The data derive from a study of T cell repertoires in cytomegalovirus infection. About the research overall: Shared public TCR beta signatures pointed to both CMV infection and a matching HLA type.

One entry per CDR3 protein, called by TCRdb with MiXCR from the reads. The sample contains fewer than 950,000 distinct CDR3 sequences, 32% of which appear only once. General study findings and limits: Cumulative frequency of public TCR beta families picked out carriers of CMV plus the relevant HLA. CMV-specific TCR beta clonotypes restricted by HLA-C were the ones dominating the ex vivo response.

Sequences were derived from cultured CD8+ T cells from PBMCs, sampled from culture after CMV antigen stimulation. This chain uses TRBV28 with TRBJ2-4; possible D gene TRBD2, 5 bases. The sequence was obtained from a human donor in good health (CMV status not recorded). Some clones in this sample may be carry-over from other donors' samples. Here the CDR3 DNA reads TGTGCCAGCAGTTCGCGGGTTGCGAACATTCAGTACTTC. Residues: CASSSRVANIQYF.